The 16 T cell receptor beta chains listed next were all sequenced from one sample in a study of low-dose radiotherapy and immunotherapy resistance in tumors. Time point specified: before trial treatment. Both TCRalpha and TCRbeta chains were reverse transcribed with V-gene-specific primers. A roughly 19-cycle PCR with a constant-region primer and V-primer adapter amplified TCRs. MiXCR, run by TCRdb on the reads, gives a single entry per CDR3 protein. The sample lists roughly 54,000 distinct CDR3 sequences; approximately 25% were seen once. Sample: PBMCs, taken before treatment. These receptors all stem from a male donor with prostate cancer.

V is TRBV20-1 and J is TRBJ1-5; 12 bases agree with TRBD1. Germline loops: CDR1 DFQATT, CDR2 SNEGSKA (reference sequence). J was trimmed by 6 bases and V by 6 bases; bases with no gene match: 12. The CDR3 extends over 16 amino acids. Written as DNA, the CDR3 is TGCAGTGCAACCGGGACAGGGGGCCGCCGGCCTCAGCCCCAGCATTTT. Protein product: CSATGTGGRRPQPQHF.

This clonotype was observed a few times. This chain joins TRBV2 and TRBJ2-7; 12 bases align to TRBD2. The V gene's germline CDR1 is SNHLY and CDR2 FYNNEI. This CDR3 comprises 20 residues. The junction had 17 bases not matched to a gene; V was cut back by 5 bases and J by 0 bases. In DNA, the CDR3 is TGTGCCAGCAGTTCCCAAGGACTAGCGGGATTAAGAAGGCTCTCCTACGAGCAGTACTTC. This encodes CASSSQGLAGLRRLSYEQYF.

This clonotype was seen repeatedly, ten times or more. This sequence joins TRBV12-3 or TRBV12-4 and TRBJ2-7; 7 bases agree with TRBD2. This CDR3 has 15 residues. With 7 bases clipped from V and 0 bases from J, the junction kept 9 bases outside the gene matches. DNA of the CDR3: TGTGCCAGCACCTGGGGGGGACCAAGCTCCTACGAGCAGTACTTC. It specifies CASTWGGPSSYEQYF.

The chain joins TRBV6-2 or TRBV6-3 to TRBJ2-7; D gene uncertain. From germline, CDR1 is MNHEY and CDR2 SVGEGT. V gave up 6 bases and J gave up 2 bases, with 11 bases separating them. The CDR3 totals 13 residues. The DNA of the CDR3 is TGTGCCAGCAGAATCCTGAGTACCTACGAGCAGTACTTC. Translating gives CASRILSTYEQYF.

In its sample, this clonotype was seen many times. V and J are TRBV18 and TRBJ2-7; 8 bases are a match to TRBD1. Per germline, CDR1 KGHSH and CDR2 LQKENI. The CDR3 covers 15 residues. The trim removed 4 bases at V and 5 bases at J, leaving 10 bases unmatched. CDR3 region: CASSQGQAGLDEQYF. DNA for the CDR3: TGTGCCAGCTCACAGGGACAGGCGGGTCTCGACGAGCAGTACTTC.

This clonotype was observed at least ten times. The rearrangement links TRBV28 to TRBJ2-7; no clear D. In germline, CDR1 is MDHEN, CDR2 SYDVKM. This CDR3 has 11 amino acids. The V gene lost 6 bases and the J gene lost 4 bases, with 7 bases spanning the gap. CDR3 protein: CASRKGYEQYF. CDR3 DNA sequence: TGTGCCAGCAGAAAAGGATACGAGCAGTACTTC.

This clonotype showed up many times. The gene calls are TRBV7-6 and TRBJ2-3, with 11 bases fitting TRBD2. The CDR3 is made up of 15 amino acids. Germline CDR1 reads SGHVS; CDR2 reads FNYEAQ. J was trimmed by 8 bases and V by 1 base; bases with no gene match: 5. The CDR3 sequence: CASSLVAGGGGTQYF. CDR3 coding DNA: TGTGCCAGCAGCTTAGTAGCGGGAGGGGGGGGTACGCAGTATTTT.

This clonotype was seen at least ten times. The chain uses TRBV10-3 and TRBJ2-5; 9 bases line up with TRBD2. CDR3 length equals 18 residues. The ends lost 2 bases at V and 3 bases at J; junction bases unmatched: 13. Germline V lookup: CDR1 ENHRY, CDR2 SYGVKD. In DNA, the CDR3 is TGTGCCATCAGTGAGAGTCGGGAAGCTAGCGGGAAGAAAGAGACCCAGTACTTC. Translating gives CAISESREASGKKETQYF.

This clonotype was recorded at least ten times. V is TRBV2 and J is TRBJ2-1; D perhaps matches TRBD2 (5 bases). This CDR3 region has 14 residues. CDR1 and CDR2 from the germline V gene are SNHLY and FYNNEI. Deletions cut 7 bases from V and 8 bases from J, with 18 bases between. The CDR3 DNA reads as TGTGCCAGCATATTCCGGGGTTCAGTCGATGAGCAGTTCTTC. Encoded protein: CASIFRGSVDEQFF.

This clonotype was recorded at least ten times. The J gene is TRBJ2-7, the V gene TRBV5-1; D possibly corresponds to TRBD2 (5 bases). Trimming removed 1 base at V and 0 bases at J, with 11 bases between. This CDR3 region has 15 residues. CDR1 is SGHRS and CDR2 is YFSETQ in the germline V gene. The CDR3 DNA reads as TGCGCCAGCAGCTTGACGGGAAAAAGCTCCTACGAGCAGTACTTC. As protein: CASSLTGKSSYEQYF.

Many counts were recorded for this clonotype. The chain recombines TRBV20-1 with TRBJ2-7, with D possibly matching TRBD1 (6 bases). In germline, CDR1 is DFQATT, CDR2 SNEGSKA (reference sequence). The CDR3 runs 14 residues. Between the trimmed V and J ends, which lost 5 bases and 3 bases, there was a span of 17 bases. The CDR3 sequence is CSASGDTTFYEQYF. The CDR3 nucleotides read TGCAGTGCTTCCGGGGACACCACTTTCTACGAGCAGTACTTC.

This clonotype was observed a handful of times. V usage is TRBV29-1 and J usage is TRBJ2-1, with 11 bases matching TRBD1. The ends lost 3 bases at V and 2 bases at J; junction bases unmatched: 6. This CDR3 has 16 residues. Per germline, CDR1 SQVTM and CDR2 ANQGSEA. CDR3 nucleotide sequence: TGCAGCGTTGAGGGACAGGGGGTTGGGACCTACAATGAGCAGTTCTTC. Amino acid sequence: CSVEGQGVGTYNEQFF.

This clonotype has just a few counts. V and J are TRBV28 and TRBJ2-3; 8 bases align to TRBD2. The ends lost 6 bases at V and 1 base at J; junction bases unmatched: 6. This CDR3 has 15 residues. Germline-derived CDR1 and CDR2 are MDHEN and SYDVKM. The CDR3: CASRSGSAGTDTQYF. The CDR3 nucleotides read TGTGCCAGCAGAAGCGGGAGTGCTGGCACAGATACGCAGTATTTT.

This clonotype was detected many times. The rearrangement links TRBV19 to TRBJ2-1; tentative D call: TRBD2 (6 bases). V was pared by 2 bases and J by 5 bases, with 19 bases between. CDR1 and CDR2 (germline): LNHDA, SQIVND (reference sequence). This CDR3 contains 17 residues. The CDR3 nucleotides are TGTGCCAGTAGTATAATCGGCTCGGGGCTAGCGAACAATGAGCAGTTCTTC. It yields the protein CASSIIGSGLANNEQFF.

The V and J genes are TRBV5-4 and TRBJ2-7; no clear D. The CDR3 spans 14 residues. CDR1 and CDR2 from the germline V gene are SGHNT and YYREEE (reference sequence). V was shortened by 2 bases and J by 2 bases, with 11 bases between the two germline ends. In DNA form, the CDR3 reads TGTGCCAGCAGCTTATTCGGTCTCGCCTACGAGCAGTACTTC. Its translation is CASSLFGLAYEQYF.

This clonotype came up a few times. Here the CDR3 DNA reads TGTGCCAGCAGCTCGACAGGGTCGGGATTGAATGAGCAGTTCTTC. Its translation is CASSSTGSGLNEQFF. The rearrangement uses TRBV5-4 and TRBJ2-1, with 7 bases that match TRBD1. V shed 3 bases, J shed 7 bases, and the junction held 10 bases outside the gene matches. Germline loops: CDR1 SGHNT, CDR2 YYREEE (reference sequence). The CDR3 length is 15 residues.